The present T cell receptor (beta chain) was sequenced within a study of cytomegalovirus exposure and HLA in healthy donors. It was with 60 Vbeta and 13 Jbeta primers that the PCR ran. The assay was immunoSEQ multiplex PCR, and TCRdb's table has in-frame clones only and misses some. This repertoire shows fewer than 150,000 clones, approximately 80% found once; its top ten account for under 1.5%. The germline V and J ends were trimmed by 10 bases and 5 bases, with 17 bases remaining between them. The germline V gene encodes CDR1 MNHEY and CDR2 SVGAGI. The CDR3 extends over 14 amino acids. What was sequenced was PBMCs. V is TRBV6-5 and J is TRBJ2-2; D perhaps matches TRBD2 (6 bases). The clonotype was recovered from a man in his fifties in good health and CMV-seronegative. The CDR3: CATQEIRGTGELFF. The CDR3 region has the DNA TGTGCCACCCAAGAAATCCGGGGGACCGGGGAGCTGTTTTTT.